The clone carrying this T cell receptor beta chain appeared a single time. Antigen specificity is unknown. The source of the sample is a study of cytomegalovirus exposure and HLA in healthy donors. Study-level points and caveats: It was reported that the classifier diagnosed cytomegalovirus status with high specificity and sensitivity in both the original and validation cohorts. In a later analysis, first-cohort TCR clusters were found to tend to co-occur in the 90 to 150 validation repertoires.

The CDR3 length is 15 residues. Germline V CDR1 and CDR2: SGHNT, YENEEA. Germline trimming cut 1 base from V and 9 bases from J; bases unmatched to any gene: 6. Sequenced by immunoSEQ multiplex PCR; TCRdb stores in-frame clones only, minus some. The data contain tens of thousands of clones, 96% of them seen just once; the ten biggest clones take up less than 0.8%. The chain couples TRBV11-3 to TRBJ1-1, with 12 positions matching TRBD1. Sample: PBMCs. The TCR sequence derives from a man aged 18-30 years in good health and CMV-seronegative. The CDR3 is CASSLVSGQGAQAFF. The CDR3 nucleotides are TGTGCCAGCAGCTTAGTCTCGGGACAGGGGGCGCAAGCTTTCTTT.